A single sample gave rise to the 9 T cell receptor beta chains below, sequenced in a study of blood T cell repertoires in COVID-19. Using immunoSEQ multiplex PCR, the repertoire was profiled, and TCRdb retains in-frame clones only, with some absent. Of some 700,000 clones listed, 85% to 90% were seen once; the top ten hold roughly 0.26%. Sequences were obtained from peripheral blood. The receptors were sampled from a young woman with acute or convalescent COVID-19.

The genes are TRBV7-9 and TRBJ1-4; tentatively, D is TRBD1 (6 bases). The V end lost 5 bases, the J end lost 8 bases, and 27 bases lay between the germline ends. The germline gives CDR1 SEHNR, CDR2 FQNEAQ (reference sequence). The CDR3 consists of 18 residues. In nucleotides, the CDR3 is TGTGCCAGCAGCCCGAACGGGCTCGGGATGAGGGGGATGGAAAAACTGTTTTTT. This translates into CASSPNGLGMRGMEKLFF.

The chain combines TRBV2 with TRBJ1-1; tentatively, D is TRBD1 (5 bases). From germline, CDR1 is SNHLY and CDR2 FYNNEI. Trimming removed 11 bases at V and 1 base at J, with 14 bases between. This CDR3 is built from 13 residues. The CDR3 DNA sequence: TGTGCCGGAAGGGACGGGAGGAACACTGAAGCTTTCTTT. Amino acids: CAGRDGRNTEAFF.

This clone was counted between two and nine times. The chain has TRBV3-1 (or the pseudogene TRBV3-2) and TRBJ1-6; D remains unclear. Germline V gene sequence: CDR1 LGHDT, CDR2 YNNKEL (reference sequence). Trimming cost V 0 bases and J 10 bases, with 4 bases left between them. This CDR3 region has 12 residues. Written as DNA, the CDR3 is TGTGCCAGCAGCCAAGATATGTCACCCCTCCACTTT. Translating it yields CASSQDMSPLHF.

J is TRBJ1-6 and V is TRBV6-6; D might be TRBD1 (5 bases). Trimming took 7 bases from V and 10 from J, leaving 20 bases between them. The germline gives CDR1 MNHNY, CDR2 SVGAGI (reference sequence). The length of the CDR3 is 15 residues. As DNA, the CDR3 is TGTGCCAGCAAAAAAATCTGGTTAGGGGAATCACCCCTCCACTTT. This gives the protein CASKKIWLGESPLHF.

The chain combines TRBV28 with TRBJ1-1, with a weak D call TRBD1 (5 bases). Germline assignment: CDR1 MDHEN and CDR2 SYDVKM. Trimming stripped 3 bases from V and 0 bases from J, with 8 bases between. The CDR3 contains 14 residues. In DNA form, the CDR3 reads TGTGCCAGCAGTTTCGGGGGTCTGAACACTGAAGCTTTCTTT. This translates into CASSFGGLNTEAFF.

V usage is TRBV5-5 and J usage is TRBJ1-2, with TRBD1 identical over 7 bases. The CDR3 is made up of 16 amino acids. With 0 bases clipped from V and 6 bases from J, the junction kept 11 bases outside the gene matches. The V gene's germline CDR1 is SGHKS and CDR2 YYEKEE (reference sequence). The CDR3 DNA reads as TGTGCCAGCAGCTTGGAGGGTCGGGCAGGGGGAGATGGCTACACCTTC. This sequence encodes CASSLEGRAGGDGYTF.

The chain employs TRBV4-1 and TRBJ2-1; D is ambiguous. This CDR3 spans 16 amino acids. Per the germline V gene, CDR1 is MGHRA and CDR2 is YSYEKL. V was pared by 4 bases and J by 0 bases, with 13 bases between. As DNA, the CDR3 is TGCGCCAGCAGCCCCCCGATCCAGTACTCCTACAATGAGCAGTTCTTC. The encoded protein is CASSPPIQYSYNEQFF.

The chain carries TRBV6-1 and TRBJ1-3, with 10 bases fitting TRBD1. Trimming cost V 0 bases and J 4 bases; bases outside gene matches: 3. In germline, CDR1 is MNHNS, CDR2 SASEGT. The CDR3 has 16 residues. The chain's CDR3 is CASSEAGTGDGNTIYF. The CDR3 nucleotides read TGTGCCAGCAGTGAAGCAGGGACAGGGGACGGAAACACCATATATTTT.

The V and J genes are TRBV27 and TRBJ2-5; D gene ambiguous. V lost 1 base, J lost 5 bases, and 8 bases lay in between. The CDR3 totals 13 residues. Per germline, CDR1 MNHEY and CDR2 SMNVEV (reference sequence). The CDR3, as DNA: TGTGCCAGCAGTTTATATGTGAGGGAGACCCAGTACTTC. Translation: CASSLYVRETQYF.